This T cell receptor (beta chain) was sequenced in a study of spatial heterogeneity in lung cancer. Study at large: Each time, sequencing found more beta-chain sequences than alpha-chain sequences. As counted in raw reads, each unique TCR and UMI combination appeared more than ten times on average.

Noted time point: sample taken at primary tumor resection. Sequencing of whole RNA from tumor, nontumor lung or frozen PBMC involved no sorting. The donor group consisted of around 66 patients who had untreated, early-stage non-small cell lung cancer. V was trimmed by 1 base and J by 7 bases, leaving 16 bases between them. The CDR3 is 15 residues long. Germline CDR1 is SEHNR and CDR2 is FQNEAQ (reference sequence). All TCR cDNA molecules were individually tagged with a unique molecular identifier. Each CDR3 protein is one row after TCRdb ran MiXCR on the 5' RACE reads. This table has some 6,900 distinct CDR3 sequences, around 4.3% appearing once. This clonotype ranks as medium-sized.

This chain connects TRBV7-9 to TRBJ1-2; D unresolved. Specimen: normal lung tissue next to the tumor, collected at surgery. This TCR was sampled from a female donor with early-stage non-small cell lung cancer. The CDR3 sequence is CASSLGTAGRLGYTF. The CDR3 nucleotides read TGTGCCAGCAGCTTAGGGACGGCGGGGAGGCTTGGCTACACCTTC.